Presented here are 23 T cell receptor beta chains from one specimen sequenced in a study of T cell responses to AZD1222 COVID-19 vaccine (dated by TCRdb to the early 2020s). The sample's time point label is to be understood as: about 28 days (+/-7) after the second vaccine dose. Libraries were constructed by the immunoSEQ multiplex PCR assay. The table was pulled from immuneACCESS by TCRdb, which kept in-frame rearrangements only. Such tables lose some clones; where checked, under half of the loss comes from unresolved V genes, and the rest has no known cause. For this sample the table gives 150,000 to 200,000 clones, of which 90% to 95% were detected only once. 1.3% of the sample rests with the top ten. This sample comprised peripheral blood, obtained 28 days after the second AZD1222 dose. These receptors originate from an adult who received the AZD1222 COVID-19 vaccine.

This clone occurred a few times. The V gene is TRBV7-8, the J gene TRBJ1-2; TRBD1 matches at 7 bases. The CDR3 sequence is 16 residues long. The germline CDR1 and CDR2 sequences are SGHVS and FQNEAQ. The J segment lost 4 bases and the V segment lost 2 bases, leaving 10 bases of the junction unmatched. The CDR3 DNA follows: TGTGCCAGCAGCTTACCTCAGGGGGAGGCCACCTATGGCTACACCTTC. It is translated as CASSLPQGEATYGYTF.

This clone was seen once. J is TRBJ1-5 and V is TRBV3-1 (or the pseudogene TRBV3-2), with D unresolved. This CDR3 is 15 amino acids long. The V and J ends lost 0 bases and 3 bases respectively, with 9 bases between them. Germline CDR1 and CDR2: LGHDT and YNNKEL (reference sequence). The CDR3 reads CASSQDRADNQPQHF. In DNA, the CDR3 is TGTGCCAGCAGCCAAGATCGGGCAGACAATCAGCCCCAGCATTTT.

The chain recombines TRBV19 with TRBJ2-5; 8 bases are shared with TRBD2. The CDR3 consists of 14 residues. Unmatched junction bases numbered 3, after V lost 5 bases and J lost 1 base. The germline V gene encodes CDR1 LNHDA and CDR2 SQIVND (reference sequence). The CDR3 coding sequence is TGTGCCAGTAGTTTCGGGGGGGGCCAAGAGACCCAGTACTTC. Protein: CASSFGGGQETQYF.

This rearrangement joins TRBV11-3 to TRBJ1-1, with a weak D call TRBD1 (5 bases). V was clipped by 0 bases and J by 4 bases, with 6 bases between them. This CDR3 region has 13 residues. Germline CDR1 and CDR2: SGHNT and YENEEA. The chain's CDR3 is CASSLERGTEAFF. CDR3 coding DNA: TGTGCCAGCAGCTTAGAGAGGGGCACTGAAGCTTTCTTT.

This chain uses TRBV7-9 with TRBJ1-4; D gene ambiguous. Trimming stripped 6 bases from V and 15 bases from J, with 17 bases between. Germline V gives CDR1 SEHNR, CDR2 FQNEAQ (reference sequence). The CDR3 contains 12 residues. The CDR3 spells CASSTNRRELFF. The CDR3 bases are TGTGCCAGCAGTACCAACCGCCGGGAGTTGTTTTTT.

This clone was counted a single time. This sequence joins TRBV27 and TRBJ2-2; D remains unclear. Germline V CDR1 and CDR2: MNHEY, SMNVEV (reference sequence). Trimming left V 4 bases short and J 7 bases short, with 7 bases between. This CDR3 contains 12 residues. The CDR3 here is CASSSRIGELFF. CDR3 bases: TGTGCCAGCAGTTCAAGAATCGGGGAGCTGTTTTTT.

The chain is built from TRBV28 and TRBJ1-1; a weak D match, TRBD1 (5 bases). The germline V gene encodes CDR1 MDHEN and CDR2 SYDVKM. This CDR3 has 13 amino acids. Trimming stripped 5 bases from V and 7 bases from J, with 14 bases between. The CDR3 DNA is TGTGCCAGCAGTCCAGAACGGGGACTTGAAGCTTTCTTT. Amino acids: CASSPERGLEAFF.

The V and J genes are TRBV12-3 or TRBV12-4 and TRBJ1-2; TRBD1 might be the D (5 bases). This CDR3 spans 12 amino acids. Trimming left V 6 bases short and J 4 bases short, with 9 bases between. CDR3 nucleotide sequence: TGTGCCAGCAGCGCCAGGGCCTATGGCTACACCTTC. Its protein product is CASSARAYGYTF.

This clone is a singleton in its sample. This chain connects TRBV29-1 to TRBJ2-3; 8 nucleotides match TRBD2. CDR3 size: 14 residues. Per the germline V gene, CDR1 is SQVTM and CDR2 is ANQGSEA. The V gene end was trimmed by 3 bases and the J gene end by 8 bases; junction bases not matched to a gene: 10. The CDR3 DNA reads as TGCAGCGTTGACTCCGGGAGGGCCGCGGGTACGCAGTATTTT. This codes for CSVDSGRAAGTQYF.

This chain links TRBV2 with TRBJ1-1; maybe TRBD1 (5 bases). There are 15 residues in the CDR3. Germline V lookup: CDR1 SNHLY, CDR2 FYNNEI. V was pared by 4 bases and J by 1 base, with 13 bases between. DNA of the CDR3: TGTGCCAGCAGTGTTATTAGCGGGGCGAACACTGAAGCTTTCTTT. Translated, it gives CASSVISGANTEAFF.

CDR3 region: CASSFSMGEKLFF. The CDR3 nucleotides are TGTGCCAGCAGTTTCAGCATGGGTGAAAAACTGTTTTTT. The chain joins TRBV27 to TRBJ1-4; unclear D gene. This CDR3 is 13 amino acids long. V was cut by 3 bases and J by 7 bases, with 9 bases left in between. Germline loops: CDR1 MNHEY, CDR2 SMNVEV (reference sequence).

The CDR3 nucleotides are TGTGCCAGCAGTTACTCTTCCAGGGGGTCACCCCTCCACTTT. It specifies CASSYSSRGSPLHF. V is TRBV6-5 and J is TRBJ1-6; 7 bases match TRBD1. CDR3 length: 14 amino acids. J gave up 10 bases and V 0 bases, and 3 bases lay outside the gene matches. The V gene's germline CDR1 is MNHEY and CDR2 SVGAGI.

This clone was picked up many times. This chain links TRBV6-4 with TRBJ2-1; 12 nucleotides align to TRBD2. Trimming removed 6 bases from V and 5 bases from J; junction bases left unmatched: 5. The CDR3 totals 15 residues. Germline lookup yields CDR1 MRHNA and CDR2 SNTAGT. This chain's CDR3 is CASREGLAGNNEQFF. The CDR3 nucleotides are TGTGCCAGCAGAGAAGGACTAGCGGGGAACAATGAGCAGTTCTTC.

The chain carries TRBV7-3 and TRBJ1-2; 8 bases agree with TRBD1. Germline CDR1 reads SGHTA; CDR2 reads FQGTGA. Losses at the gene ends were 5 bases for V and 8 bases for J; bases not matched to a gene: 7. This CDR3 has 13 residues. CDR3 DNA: TGTGCCAGCAGCCTAATTCAGGGGGCAGGCTACACCTTC. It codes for CASSLIQGAGYTF.

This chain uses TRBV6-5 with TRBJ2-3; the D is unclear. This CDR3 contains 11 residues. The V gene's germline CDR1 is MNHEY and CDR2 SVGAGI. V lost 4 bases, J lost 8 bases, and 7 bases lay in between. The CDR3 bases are TGTGCCAGCAGTTTGACGGGTACGCAGTATTTT. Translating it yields CASSLTGTQYF.

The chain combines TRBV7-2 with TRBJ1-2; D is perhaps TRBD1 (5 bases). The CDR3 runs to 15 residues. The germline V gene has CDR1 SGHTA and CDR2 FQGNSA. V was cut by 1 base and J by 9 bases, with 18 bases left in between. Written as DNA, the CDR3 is TGTGCCAGCAGCTTAGTTTCCGGGGGAGTCTCACGCTACACCTTC. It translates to CASSLVSGGVSRYTF.

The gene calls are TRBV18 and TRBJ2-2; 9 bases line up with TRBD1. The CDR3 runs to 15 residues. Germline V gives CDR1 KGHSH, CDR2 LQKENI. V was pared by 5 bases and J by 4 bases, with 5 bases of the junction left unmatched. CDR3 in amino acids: CASSGTGLGTGELFF. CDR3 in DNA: TGTGCCAGCTCAGGGACAGGGCTTGGCACCGGGGAGCTGTTTTTT.

For the CDR3, the DNA is TGTGCCTGGAGTGAGGGGACAGGGATAGGCTACACCTTC. Amino acid sequence: CAWSEGTGIGYTF. The rearrangement uses TRBV30 and TRBJ1-2; 9 bases map to TRBD1. The CDR3 covers 13 residues. Germline-derived CDR1 and CDR2 are GTSNPN and SVGIG (reference sequence). V lost 1 base to trimming and J lost 8 bases; unmatched junction nucleotides: 5.

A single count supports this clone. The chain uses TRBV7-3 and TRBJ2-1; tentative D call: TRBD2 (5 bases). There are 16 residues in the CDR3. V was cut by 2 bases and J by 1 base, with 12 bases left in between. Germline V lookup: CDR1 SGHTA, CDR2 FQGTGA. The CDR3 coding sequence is TGTGCCAGCAGCTTAGCGGTGGGAGAGTCCTACAATGAGCAGTTCTTC. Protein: CASSLAVGESYNEQFF.

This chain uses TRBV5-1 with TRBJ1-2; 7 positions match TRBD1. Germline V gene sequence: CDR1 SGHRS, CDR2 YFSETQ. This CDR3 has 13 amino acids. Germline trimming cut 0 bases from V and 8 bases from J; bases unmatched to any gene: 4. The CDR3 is CASSLGSDRGYTF. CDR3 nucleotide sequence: TGCGCCAGCAGCTTGGGGTCGGACAGGGGCTACACCTTC. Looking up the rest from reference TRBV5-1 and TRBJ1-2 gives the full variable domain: KAGVTQTPRYLIKTRGQQVTLSCSPISGHRSVSWYQQTPGQGLQFLFEYFSETQRNKGNFPGRFSGRQFSNSRSEMNVSTLELGDSALYLCASSLGSDRGYTFGSGTRLTVV.

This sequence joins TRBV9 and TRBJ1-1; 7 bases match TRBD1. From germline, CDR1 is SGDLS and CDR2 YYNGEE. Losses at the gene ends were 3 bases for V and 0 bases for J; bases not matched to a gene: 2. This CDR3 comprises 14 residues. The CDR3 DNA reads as TGTGCCAGCAGCGCGACAGGGATGAACACTGAAGCTTTCTTT. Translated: CASSATGMNTEAFF.

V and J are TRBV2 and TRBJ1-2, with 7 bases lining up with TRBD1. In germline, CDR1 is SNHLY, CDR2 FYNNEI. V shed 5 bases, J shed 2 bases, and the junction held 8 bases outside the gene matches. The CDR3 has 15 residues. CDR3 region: CASSQSQGGNYGYTF. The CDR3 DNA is TGTGCCAGCAGTCAATCCCAGGGGGGCAACTATGGCTACACCTTC.

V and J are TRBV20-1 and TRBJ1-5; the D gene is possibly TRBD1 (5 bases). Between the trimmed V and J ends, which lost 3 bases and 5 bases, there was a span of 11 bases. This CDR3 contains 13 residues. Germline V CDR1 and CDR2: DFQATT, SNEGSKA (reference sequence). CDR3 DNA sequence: TGCAGTGCTAGTTGGGTGACAGATCAGCCCCAGCATTTT. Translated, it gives CSASWVTDQPQHF.